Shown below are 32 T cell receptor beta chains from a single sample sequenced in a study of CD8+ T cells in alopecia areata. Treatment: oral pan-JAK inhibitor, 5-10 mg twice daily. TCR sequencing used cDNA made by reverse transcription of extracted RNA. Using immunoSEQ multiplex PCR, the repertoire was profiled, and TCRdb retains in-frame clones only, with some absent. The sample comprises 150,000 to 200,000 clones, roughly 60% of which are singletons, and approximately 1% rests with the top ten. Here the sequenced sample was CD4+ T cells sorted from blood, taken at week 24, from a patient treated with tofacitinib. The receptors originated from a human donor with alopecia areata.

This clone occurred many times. CDR3 in DNA: TGTGCCAGCCAAACCTGGGACGGACTCTATGGCTACACCTTC. Translation: CASQTWDGLYGYTF. The genes are TRBV7-9 and TRBJ1-2, with D possibly being TRBD1 (5 bases). Germline values: CDR1 SEHNR, CDR2 FQNEAQ (reference sequence). Trimming removed 8 bases at V and 4 bases at J, with 17 bases between. The CDR3 length is 14 residues.

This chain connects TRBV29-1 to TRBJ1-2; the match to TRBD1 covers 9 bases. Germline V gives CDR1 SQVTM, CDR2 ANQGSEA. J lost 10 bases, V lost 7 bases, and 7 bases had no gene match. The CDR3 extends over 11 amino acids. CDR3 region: CSARDRALYTF. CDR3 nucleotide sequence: TGCAGCGCCCGGGACAGGGCCCTCTACACCTTC.

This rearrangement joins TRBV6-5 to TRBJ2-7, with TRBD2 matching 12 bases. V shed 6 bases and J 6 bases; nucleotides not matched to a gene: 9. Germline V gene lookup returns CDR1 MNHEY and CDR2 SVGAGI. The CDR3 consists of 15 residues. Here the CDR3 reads CASSATSGGSREQYF. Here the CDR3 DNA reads TGTGCCAGCAGCGCAACTAGCGGGGGGTCTCGCGAGCAGTACTTC.

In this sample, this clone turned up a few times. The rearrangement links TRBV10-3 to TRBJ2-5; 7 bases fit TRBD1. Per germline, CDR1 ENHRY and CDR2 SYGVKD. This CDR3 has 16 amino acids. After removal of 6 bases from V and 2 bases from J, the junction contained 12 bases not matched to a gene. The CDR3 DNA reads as TGTGCCATCAGCCCTGTGCCGGGACAGCAGCAAGAGACCCAGTACTTC. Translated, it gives CAISPVPGQQQETQYF.

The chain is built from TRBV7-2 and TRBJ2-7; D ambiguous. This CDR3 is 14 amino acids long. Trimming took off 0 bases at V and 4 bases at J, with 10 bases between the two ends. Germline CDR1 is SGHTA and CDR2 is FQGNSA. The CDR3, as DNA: TGTGCCAGCAGCTTAGCGTTCTCTGGATACGAGCAGTACTTC. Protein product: CASSLAFSGYEQYF.

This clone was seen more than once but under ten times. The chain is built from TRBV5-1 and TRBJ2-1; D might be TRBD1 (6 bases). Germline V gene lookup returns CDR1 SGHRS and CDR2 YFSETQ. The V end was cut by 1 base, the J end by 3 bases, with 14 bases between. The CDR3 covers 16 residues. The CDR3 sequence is CASSLSMGHIYNEQFF. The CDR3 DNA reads TGCGCCAGCAGCTTGTCCATGGGACACATCTACAATGAGCAGTTCTTC.

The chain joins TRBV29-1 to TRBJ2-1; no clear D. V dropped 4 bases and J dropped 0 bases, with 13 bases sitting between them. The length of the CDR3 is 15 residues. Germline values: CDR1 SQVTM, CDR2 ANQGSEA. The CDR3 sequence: CSVGVRLSSYNEQFF. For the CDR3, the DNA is TGCAGCGTTGGCGTCCGTTTAAGCTCCTACAATGAGCAGTTCTTC.

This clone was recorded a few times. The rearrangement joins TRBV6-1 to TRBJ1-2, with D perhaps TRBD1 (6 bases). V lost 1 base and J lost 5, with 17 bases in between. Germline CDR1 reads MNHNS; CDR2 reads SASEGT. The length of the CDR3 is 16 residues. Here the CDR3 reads CASSEGAWGAGYGYTF. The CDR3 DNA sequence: TGTGCCAGCAGTGAAGGCGCGTGGGGGGCAGGGTATGGCTACACCTTC.

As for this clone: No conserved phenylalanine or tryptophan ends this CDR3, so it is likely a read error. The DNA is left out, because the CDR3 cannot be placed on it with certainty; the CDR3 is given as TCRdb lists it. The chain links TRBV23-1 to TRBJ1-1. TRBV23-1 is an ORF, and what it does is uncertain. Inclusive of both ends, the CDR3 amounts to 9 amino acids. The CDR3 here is CASSRGSVL.

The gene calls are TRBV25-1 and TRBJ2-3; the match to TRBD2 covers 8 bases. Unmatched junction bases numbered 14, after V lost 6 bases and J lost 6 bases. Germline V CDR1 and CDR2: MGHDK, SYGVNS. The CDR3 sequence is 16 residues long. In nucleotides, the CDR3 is TGTGCCAGCAGACAAGTAACGGGGGGGGCCGTGGATACGCAGTATTTT. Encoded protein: CASRQVTGGAVDTQYF. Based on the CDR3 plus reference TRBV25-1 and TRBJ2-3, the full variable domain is EADIYQTPRYLVIGTGKKITLECSQTMGHDKMYWYQQDPGMELHLIHYSYGVNSTEKGDLSSESTVSRIRTEHFPLTLESARPSHTSQYLCASRQVTGGAVDTQYFGPGTRLTVL.

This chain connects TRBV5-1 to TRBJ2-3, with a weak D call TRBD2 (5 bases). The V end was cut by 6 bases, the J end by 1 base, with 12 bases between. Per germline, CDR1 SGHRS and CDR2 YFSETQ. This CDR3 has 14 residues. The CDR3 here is CASTPVRGTDTQYF. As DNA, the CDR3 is TGCGCCAGCACCCCCGTGCGGGGCACAGATACGCAGTATTTT.

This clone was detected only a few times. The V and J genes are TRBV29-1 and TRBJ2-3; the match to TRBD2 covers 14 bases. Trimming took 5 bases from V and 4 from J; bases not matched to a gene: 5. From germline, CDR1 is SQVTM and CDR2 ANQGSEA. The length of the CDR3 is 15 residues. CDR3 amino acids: CSVPRLAGGPDTQYF. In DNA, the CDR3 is TGCAGCGTTCCGAGACTAGCGGGGGGGCCAGATACGCAGTATTTT.

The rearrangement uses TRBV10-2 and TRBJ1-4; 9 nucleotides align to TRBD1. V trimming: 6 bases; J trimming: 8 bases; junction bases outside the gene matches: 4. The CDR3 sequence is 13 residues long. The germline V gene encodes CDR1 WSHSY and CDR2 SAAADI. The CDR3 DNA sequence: TGCGCCAGCAGACAGGGGGCTTTGGAAAAACTGTTTTTT. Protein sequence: CASRQGALEKLFF.

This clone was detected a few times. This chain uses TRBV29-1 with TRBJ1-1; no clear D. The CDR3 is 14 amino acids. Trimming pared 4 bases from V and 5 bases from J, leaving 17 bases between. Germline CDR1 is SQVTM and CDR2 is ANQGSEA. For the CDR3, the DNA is TGCAGCGTTGTAGGGTCCGTAGGGCCGACTGAAGCTTTCTTT. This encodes CSVVGSVGPTEAFF. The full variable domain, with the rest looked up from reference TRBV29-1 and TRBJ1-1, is SAVISQKPSRDICQRGTSLTIQCQVDSQVTMMFWYRQQPGQSLTLIATANQGSEATYESGFVIDKFPISRPNLTFSTLTVSNMSPEDSSIYLCSVVGSVGPTEAFFGQGTRLTVV.

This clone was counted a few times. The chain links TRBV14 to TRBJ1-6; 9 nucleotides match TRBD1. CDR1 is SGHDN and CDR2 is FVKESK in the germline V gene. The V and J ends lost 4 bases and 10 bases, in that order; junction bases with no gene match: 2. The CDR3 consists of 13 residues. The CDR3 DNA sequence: TGTGCCAGCAGCCGGACAGGGGACTCACCCCTCCACTTT. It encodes CASSRTGDSPLHF.

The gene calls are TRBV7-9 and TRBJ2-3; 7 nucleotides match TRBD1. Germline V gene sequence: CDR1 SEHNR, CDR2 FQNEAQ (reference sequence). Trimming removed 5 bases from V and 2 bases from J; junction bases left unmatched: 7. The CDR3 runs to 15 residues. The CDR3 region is CASSTPTGITDTQYF. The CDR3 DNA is TGTGCCAGCAGCACCCCGACAGGGATCACAGATACGCAGTATTTT.

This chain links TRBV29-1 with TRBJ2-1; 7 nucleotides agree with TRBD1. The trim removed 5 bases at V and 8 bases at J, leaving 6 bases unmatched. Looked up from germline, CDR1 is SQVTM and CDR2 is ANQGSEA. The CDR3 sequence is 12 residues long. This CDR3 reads CSVTRGTDEQFF. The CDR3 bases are TGCAGCGTTACCAGGGGGACGGATGAGCAGTTCTTC.

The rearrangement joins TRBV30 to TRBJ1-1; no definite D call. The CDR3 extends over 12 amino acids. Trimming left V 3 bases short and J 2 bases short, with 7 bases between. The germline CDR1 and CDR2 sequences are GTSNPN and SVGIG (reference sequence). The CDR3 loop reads CAWRGVNTEAFF. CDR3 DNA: TGTGCCTGGAGGGGAGTTAACACTGAAGCTTTCTTT.

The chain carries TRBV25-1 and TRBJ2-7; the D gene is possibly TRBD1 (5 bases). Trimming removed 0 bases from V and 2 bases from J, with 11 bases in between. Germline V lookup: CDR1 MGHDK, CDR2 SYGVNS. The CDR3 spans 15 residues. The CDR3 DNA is TGTGCCAGCAGTGAATATCCCCAGGGTCCCTACGAGCAGTACTTC. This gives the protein CASSEYPQGPYEQYF.

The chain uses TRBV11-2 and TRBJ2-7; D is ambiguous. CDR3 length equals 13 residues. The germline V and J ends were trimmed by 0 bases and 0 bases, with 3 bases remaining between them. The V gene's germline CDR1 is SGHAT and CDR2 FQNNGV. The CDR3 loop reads CASSLEGSYEQYF. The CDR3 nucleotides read TGTGCCAGCAGCTTAGAAGGCTCCTACGAGCAGTACTTC.

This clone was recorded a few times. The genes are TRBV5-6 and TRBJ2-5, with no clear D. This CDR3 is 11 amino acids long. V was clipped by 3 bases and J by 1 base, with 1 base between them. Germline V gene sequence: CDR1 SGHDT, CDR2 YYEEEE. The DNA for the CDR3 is TGTGCCAGCAGCTCCCAAGAGACCCAGTACTTC. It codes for CASSSQETQYF.

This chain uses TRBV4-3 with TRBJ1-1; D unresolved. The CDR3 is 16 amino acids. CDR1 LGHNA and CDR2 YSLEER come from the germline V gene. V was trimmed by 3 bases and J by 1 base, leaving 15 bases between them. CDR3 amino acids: CASSQRALLPNTEAFF. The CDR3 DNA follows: TGCGCCAGCAGCCAGAGAGCGCTTCTCCCGAACACTGAAGCTTTCTTT.

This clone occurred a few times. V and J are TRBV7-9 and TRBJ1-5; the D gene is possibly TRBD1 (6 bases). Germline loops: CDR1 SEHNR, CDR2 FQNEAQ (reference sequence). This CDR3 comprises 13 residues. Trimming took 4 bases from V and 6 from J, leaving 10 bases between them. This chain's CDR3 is CASSYQGSQPQHF. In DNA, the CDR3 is TGTGCCAGCAGCTATCAGGGGTCTCAGCCCCAGCATTTT.

The CDR3: CSVDPGGNQPQHF. CDR3 DNA: TGCAGCGTTGACCCAGGGGGCAATCAGCCCCAGCATTTT. The chain carries TRBV29-1 and TRBJ1-5, with a possible D match to TRBD1 (6 bases). Deletions cut 3 bases from V and 2 bases from J, with 8 bases between. Germline CDR1 is SQVTM and CDR2 is ANQGSEA. The CDR3 loop spans 13 amino acids.

The DNA of the CDR3 is TGTGCCAGCAGTGACCGGACCGGCACCGGGGAGCTGTTTTTT. It specifies CASSDRTGTGELFF. The chain is built from TRBV2 and TRBJ2-2, with unresolved D. Trimming removed 3 bases from V and 4 bases from J, with 9 bases in between. CDR3 length equals 14 residues. CDR1 and CDR2 (germline): SNHLY, FYNNEI.

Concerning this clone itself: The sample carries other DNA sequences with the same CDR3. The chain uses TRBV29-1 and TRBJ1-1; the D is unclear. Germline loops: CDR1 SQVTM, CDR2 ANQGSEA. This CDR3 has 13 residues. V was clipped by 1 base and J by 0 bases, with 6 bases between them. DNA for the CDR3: TGCAGCGTTGAAGGGAGAATGAACACTGAAGCTTTCTTT. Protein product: CSVEGRMNTEAFF.

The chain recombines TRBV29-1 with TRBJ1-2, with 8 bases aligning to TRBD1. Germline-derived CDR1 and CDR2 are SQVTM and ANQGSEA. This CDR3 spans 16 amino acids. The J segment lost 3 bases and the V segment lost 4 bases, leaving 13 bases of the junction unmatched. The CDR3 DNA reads TGCAGCGTTGGGGGTGGACAGGGAAGTCCCTACTATGGCTACACCTTC. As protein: CSVGGGQGSPYYGYTF.

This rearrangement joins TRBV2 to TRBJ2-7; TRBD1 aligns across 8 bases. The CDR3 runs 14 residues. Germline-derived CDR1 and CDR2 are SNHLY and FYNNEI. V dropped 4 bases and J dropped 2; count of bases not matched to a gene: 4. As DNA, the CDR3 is TGTGCCAGCAGTGGGACAGGGAGGCCCTACGAGCAGTACTTC. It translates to CASSGTGRPYEQYF.

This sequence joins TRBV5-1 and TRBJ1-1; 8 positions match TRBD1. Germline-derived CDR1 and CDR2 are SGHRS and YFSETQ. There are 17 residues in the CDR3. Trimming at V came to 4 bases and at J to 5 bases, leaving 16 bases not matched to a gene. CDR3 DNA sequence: TGCGCCAGCAGCCCAGGGACAGGAGGGAACCCGAATACTGAAGCTTTCTTT. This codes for CASSPGTGGNPNTEAFF.

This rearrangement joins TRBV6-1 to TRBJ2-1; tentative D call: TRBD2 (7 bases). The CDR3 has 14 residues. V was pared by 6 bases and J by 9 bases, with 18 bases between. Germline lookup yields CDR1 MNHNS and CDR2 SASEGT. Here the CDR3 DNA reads TGTGCCAGCAGATATAACGGGGGGCCCCCTGAGCAGTTCTTC. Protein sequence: CASRYNGGPPEQFF.

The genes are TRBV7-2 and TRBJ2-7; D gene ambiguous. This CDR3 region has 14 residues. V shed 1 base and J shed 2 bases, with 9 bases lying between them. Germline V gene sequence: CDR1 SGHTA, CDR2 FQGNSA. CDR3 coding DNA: TGTGCCAGCAGCTTAGGACATCAGACCTACGAGCAGTACTTC. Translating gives CASSLGHQTYEQYF.

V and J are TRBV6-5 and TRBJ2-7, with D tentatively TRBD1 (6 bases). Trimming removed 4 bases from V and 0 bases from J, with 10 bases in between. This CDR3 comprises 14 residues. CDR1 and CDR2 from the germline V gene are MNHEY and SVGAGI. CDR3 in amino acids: CASSSGHSSYEQYF. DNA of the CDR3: TGTGCCAGCAGTTCGGGACATAGCTCCTACGAGCAGTACTTC.